These 4 T cell receptor beta chains share one sample of origin, sequenced in a study of blood T cell repertoires in COVID-19. Here immunoSEQ multiplex PCR was the method, and the copy in TCRdb shows in-frame clones only, minus some. This sample carries approximately 170,000 clones, around 84% of them seen once, and the ten largest clones take approximately 14%. Sequencing was carried out using peripheral blood. The receptors here all came from a woman between 65 and 79 years old with COVID-19, enrolled during active disease.

The rearrangement uses TRBV29-1 and TRBJ1-2; 7 nucleotides agree with TRBD1. CDR3 length equals 13 residues. The V and J ends lost 6 bases and 3 bases, in that order; junction bases with no gene match: 7. Germline V gives CDR1 SQVTM, CDR2 ANQGSEA. CDR3 coding DNA: TGCAGCGTCCGGCACGACAGGGACTATGGCTACACCTTC. Encoded protein: CSVRHDRDYGYTF.

This chain uses TRBV28 with TRBJ1-5; D may be TRBD1 (5 bases). Germline V gives CDR1 MDHEN, CDR2 SYDVKM. The CDR3 is made up of 12 amino acids. V lost 3 bases, J lost 11 bases, and 11 bases lay in between. The CDR3 spells CASSFRQSAQHF. The CDR3 DNA reads as TGTGCCAGCAGTTTCCGACAGTCAGCCCAGCATTTT.

The V call is TRBV21-1, the J call TRBJ2-5; the table's D call of TRBD2 was not tested on the DNA. TRBV21-1 constitutes a pseudogene. The CDR3 is made up of 17 amino acids. The CDR3, as DNA: TGTGCCAGCAGCAAAGAGAAGCTAGCGGGACTCCAAGAGACCCAGTACTTC. This gives the protein CASSKEKLAGLQETQYF.

J is TRBJ2-5 and V is TRBV27; 7 nucleotides agree with TRBD1. Germline V CDR1 and CDR2: MNHEY, SMNVEV (reference sequence). This CDR3 has 12 residues. Unmatched junction bases numbered 3, after V lost 6 bases and J lost 5 bases. The DNA of the CDR3 is TGTGCCAGCAGAGACAGGGTGGAGACCCAGTACTTC. This encodes CASRDRVETQYF.